This T cell receptor beta chain originates from a study of identical twins. TCRdb recomputed calls from the 5' RACE reads with MiXCR, one row per CDR3 protein. Of approximately 280,000 distinct CDR3 sequences detected, approximately 8.5% appear once; the ten largest clones hold about 2.1%. In its sample, this clonotype was seen many times. Its antigen is currently unknown. Study conclusions and caveats: Out-of-frame TCR alpha sharing observed in monozygotic twins exceeded model estimates.

The V gene end was trimmed by 6 bases and the J gene end by 5 bases; junction bases not matched to a gene: 8. The CDR3 totals 14 residues. CDR1 and CDR2 (germline): ENHRY, SYGVKD. This sample also appeared in a second study, on yellow fever vaccine responses in identical twins.

V gene TRBV10-3 combines with J gene TRBJ1-2, with 8 bases fitting TRBD1. The receptor's source is a woman aged 18 to 35 in good health. Sequencing input: memory (CD45RO+) T cells sorted from blood. The chain's CDR3 is CAISPDRVGYGYTF. The CDR3 DNA reads as TGTGCCATCAGCCCGGACAGGGTTGGGTATGGCTACACCTTC.